This T cell receptor (beta chain) emerged from a study of regulatory T cells in long-lasting Graves disease. CDR3 length: 15 amino acids. CDR1 SQVTM and CDR2 ANQGSEA come from the germline V gene. Trimming took 1 base from V and 5 from J; bases not matched to a gene: 10. Time point of the sample: newly diagnosed GD, antithyroid drugs for less than 3 months. There was RNA extracted from PBMCs, and the TCR library was made from it. In building TCR beta libraries, iRepertoire HTBI primers were used together with Arm-PCR of CDR3 regions. TCRdb called the multiplex PCR reads again in MiXCR, with one record for every CDR3 protein. This table has 580,000 or so distinct CDR3 sequences, approximately 16% appearing once. Another study also made use of these data, one on T cells in Graves' hyperthyroidism and ophthalmopathy. Per that study: Diagnoses used clinical symptoms, serum thyroxine and TRAb, thyroid ultrasound and orbital computed tomography. A set of HTBI primers served as the primers for a first-round RT-PCR of the TCR CDR3. Appearing also in blood were most of the thyroid clonotypes expanded above 0.001.

The sequences come from peripheral blood mononuclear cells (PBMCs), collected at new diagnosis, from a patient treated with antithyroid drugs. The TCR sequence derives from a man aged 18 to 30 with Graves disease. The chain has TRBV29-1 and TRBJ2-7; 8 bases match TRBD1. CDR3 sequence (DNA): TGCAGCGTTGAAGTAATGCGGACAGGGAGCCACGAGCAGTACTTC. This encodes CSVEVMRTGSHEQYF.